The count of the clone carrying this T cell receptor beta chain is one. Its target is not known. This sample was included in a study of early stage breast cancer tumors. Study-level background: Most invasive tumors, about 75% of the 16, were ER+/PR+/HER2-.

This CDR3 is built from 13 residues. Germline-derived CDR1 and CDR2 are SQVTM and ANQGSEA. Trimming removed 1 base at V and 8 bases at J, with 11 bases between. Sequencing was performed with immunoSEQ multiplex PCR; in TCRdb, only in-frame clones are kept and a portion is missing. The sample has about 51,000 clones, roughly 78% seen once; the top ten hold just under 3.5%. General study points: Comparing each tissue with blood distinguished tumor from normal in most of the 16 patients. Compared with adjacent normal breast, tumors showed 2 to 2.5-fold denser, more clonal T cells. Functional markers like CD4, CD8 and FOXP3 were missed in bulk sequencing.

Sample: blood. The origin of this receptor is a middle-aged person with breast cancer. The chain recombines TRBV29-1 with TRBJ2-2; TRBD1 might be the D (6 bases). The CDR3 DNA is TGCAGCGTTGAAGCCCCACAGGGAGGGGAGCTGTTTTTT. This gives the protein CSVEAPQGGELFF.